This T cell receptor beta chain was sequenced during a study of tumor and adjacent non-tumor tissue in lung cancer. Study information: The cohort had around eleven adenocarcinoma, a couple of squamous cell and 1 small cell patients. The patients, 10 men and 5 women, were about 31 to 76 with stage I to III disease. About 4.2 million productive TCRbeta reads were obtained per sample on average.

TCRbeta libraries were built with three rounds of nested PCR, modified from ARM-PCR. TCRdb re-called the multiplex PCR reads through MiXCR, storing one row per CDR3 protein. The sample holds some 100,000 distinct CDR3 sequences, roughly 60% seen once. CDR1 SGHAT and CDR2 FQNNGV come from the germline V gene. The CDR3 consists of 16 residues. Trimming cost V 9 bases and J 4 bases; bases outside gene matches: 11. RNA was extracted from bulk tissue without any cell sorting. Distant lung tissue was collected more than 3 cm away from the tumor edge. The origin of this receptor is a man younger than 45 with non-small cell lung cancer. V gene TRBV11-2 combines with J gene TRBJ2-7, with TRBD2 matching 14 bases. Sequenced: distant non-tumor lung tissue. The CDR3 coding sequence is TGTGCCAGAAGCAGGACTAGCGGGAGGCAATCATACGAGCAGTACTTC. Translating it yields CARSRTSGRQSYEQYF.